These 15 T cell receptor beta chains share one sample of origin, sequenced in a study of a mutant IDH1 vaccine in newly diagnosed glioma. These receptors have no known antigen. Profiled with immunoSEQ multiplex PCR; TCRdb holds only in-frame clones, not every one. Of roughly 54,000 clones listed, less than 90% were seen once; the top ten hold approximately 4.5%. Time point given: week 35, safety follow-up. Vaccinated patients received 300 ug of mutant IDH1 20-mer peptide per dose, with topical imiquimod. Source: PBMCs, taken from a glioma patient whose treatment included an IDH1 peptide vaccine. The source is a woman between 18 and 30 years old with glioma.

V gene TRBV28 combines with J gene TRBJ1-2, with 10 bases that match TRBD1. This CDR3 region has 17 residues. Germline V gene lookup returns CDR1 MDHEN and CDR2 SYDVKM. The V segment lost 8 bases and the J segment 2 bases; nucleotides outside the gene matches: 14. CDR3 DNA sequence: TGTGCCAGCCGTGGATGGGACAGGGGAGGAAGGAACTATGGCTACACCTTC. This gives the protein CASRGWDRGGRNYGYTF.

This sequence joins TRBV6-5 and TRBJ2-1; D not certain. Per germline, CDR1 MNHEY and CDR2 SVGAGI. The CDR3 runs 14 residues. The V gene lost 0 bases and the J gene lost 0 bases, with 3 bases spanning the gap. DNA of the CDR3: TGTGCCAGCAGTTACTCTAGCTCCTACAATGAGCAGTTCTTC. This codes for CASSYSSSYNEQFF.

The genes are TRBV6-5 and TRBJ2-2; a weak D match, TRBD2 (7 bases). Looked up from germline, CDR1 is MNHEY and CDR2 is SVGAGI. The CDR3 covers 12 residues. Trimming removed 8 bases at V and 8 bases at J, with 12 bases between. The CDR3 DNA reads as TGTGCCAGCGAGGGGGGGCTGGGGGAGCTGTTTTTT. Encoded protein: CASEGGLGELFF.

This rearrangement joins TRBV27 to TRBJ1-2, with D uncertain. CDR1 and CDR2 (germline): MNHEY, SMNVEV (reference sequence). Trimming shortened V by 5 bases and J by 4 bases, and 14 bases separated the two germline ends. The CDR3 runs 14 residues. Written as DNA, the CDR3 is TGTGCCAGCAGTCTCGGACCCTCGCCCTATGGCTACACCTTC. This translates into CASSLGPSPYGYTF.

The chain recombines TRBV9 with TRBJ1-3; the match to TRBD1 covers 7 bases. Germline CDR1 reads SGDLS; CDR2 reads YYNGEE. With 0 bases clipped from V and 2 bases from J, the junction kept 5 bases outside the gene matches. The CDR3 contains 16 residues. As DNA, the CDR3 is TGTGCCAGCAGCGTAGCACCACAGGGGACTGGAAACACCATATATTTT. Residues: CASSVAPQGTGNTIYF.

This clone was detected a few times. Written as DNA, the CDR3 is TGTGCCATTGGGGTGACCGGGGAGCTGTTTTTT. It codes for CAIGVTGELFF. This sequence joins TRBV10-3 and TRBJ2-2; no definite D call. Germline V gene sequence: CDR1 ENHRY, CDR2 SYGVKD. V shed 9 bases and J shed 5 bases, with 7 bases lying between them. This CDR3 is 11 amino acids long.

The chain employs TRBV27 and TRBJ1-2; D unclear. V was clipped by 6 bases and J by 1 base, with 15 bases between them. Germline CDR1 reads MNHEY; CDR2 reads SMNVEV (reference sequence). This CDR3 spans 15 amino acids. In DNA, the CDR3 is TGTGCCAGCAGCCGCACTTGGCAGATTAACTATGGCTACACCTTC. It codes for CASSRTWQINYGYTF.

The chain employs TRBV6-4 and TRBJ2-6; weak D call: TRBD1 (5 bases). With 3 bases removed from V and 2 bases from J, the gap between germline ends came to 8 bases. Germline CDR1 MRHNA, CDR2 SNTAGT. CDR3 length: 15 residues. The CDR3 DNA reads TGTGCCAGCAGTGAACAGGCGACTGGGGCCAACGTCCTGACTTTC. It specifies CASSEQATGANVLTF.

This rearrangement joins TRBV19 to TRBJ1-2, with TRBD1 identical over 9 bases. Germline V gives CDR1 LNHDA, CDR2 SQIVND (reference sequence). The CDR3 has 15 amino acids. V was pared by 3 bases and J by 8 bases, with 10 bases of the junction left unmatched. The CDR3 nucleotides are TGTGCCAGTAGTATCGGTTCACAGGGGGCGCACGGCTACACCTTC. Translating gives CASSIGSQGAHGYTF.

The rearrangement links TRBV11-3 to TRBJ2-3; no reliable D call. V lost 0 bases and J 8 bases, leaving 3 bases between the germline ends. Germline-derived CDR1 and CDR2 are SGHNT and YENEEA. This CDR3 has 11 amino acids. The CDR3 loop is CASSLDPTQYF. CDR3 sequence (DNA): TGTGCCAGCAGCTTAGATCCTACGCAGTATTTT. Looking up the rest from reference TRBV11-3 and TRBJ2-3 gives the full variable domain: EAGVVQSPRYKIIEKKQPVAFWCNPISGHNTLYWYLQNLGQGPELLIRYENEEAVDDSQLPKDRFSAERLKGVDSTLKIQPAELGDSAVYLCASSLDPTQYFGPGTRLTVL.

In DNA, the CDR3 is TGTGCCAGCCGGGGTAGATCGCCAGATACGCAGTATTTT. Translating it yields CASRGRSPDTQYF. The chain uses TRBV2 and TRBJ2-3, with D possibly matching TRBD2 (5 bases). CDR3 size: 13 residues. The germline V gene encodes CDR1 SNHLY and CDR2 FYNNEI. The germline V and J ends were trimmed by 8 bases and 4 bases, with 13 bases remaining between them.

The V call is TRBV30, the J call TRBJ2-5; 8 bases are shared with TRBD2. The J call is in doubt because the DNA end fits TRBJ2-7 better. This CDR3 is built from 14 residues. The germline CDR1 and CDR2 sequences are GTSNPN and SVGIG (reference sequence). CDR3: CAWSAGTSQSEQYF. Written as DNA, the CDR3 is TGTGCCTGGAGTGCGGGGACTAGTCAGAGCGAGCAGTACTTC.

V is TRBV5-4 and J is TRBJ2-7; D may be TRBD1 or TRBD2 (6 bases each). CDR1 is SGHNT and CDR2 is YYREEE in the germline V gene (reference sequence). The CDR3 totals 14 residues. V lost 0 bases to trimming and J lost 0 bases, with 7 bases between them. This CDR3 reads CASSLEGGSYEQYF. The CDR3 DNA sequence: TGTGCCAGCAGCTTGGAGGGGGGCTCCTACGAGCAGTACTTC. Combining the CDR3 with reference TRBV5-4 and TRBJ2-7 gives the whole variable domain ETGVTQSPTHLIKTRGQQVTLRCSSQSGHNTVSWYQQALGQGPQFIFQYYREEENGRGNFPPRFSGLQFPNYSSELNVNALELDDSALYLCASSLEGGSYEQYFGPGTRLTVT.

In its sample, this clone was seen once. This rearrangement joins TRBV4-3 to TRBJ2-2; TRBD2 matches at 7 bases. Germline lookup yields CDR1 LGHNA and CDR2 YSLEER. Trimming removed 3 bases from V and 0 bases from J; junction bases left unmatched: 1. The CDR3 is 15 residues long. The CDR3 DNA reads TGCGCCAGCAGCCAGGGGGGGTCGAACACCGGGGAGCTGTTTTTT. It is translated as CASSQGGSNTGELFF.

The rearrangement joins TRBV19 to TRBJ1-1; possible D gene TRBD1, 5 bases. There are 15 residues in the CDR3. V was trimmed by 4 bases and J by 5 bases, leaving 17 bases between them. Germline V gene sequence: CDR1 LNHDA, CDR2 SQIVND (reference sequence). As DNA, the CDR3 is TGTGCCAGTAGTACTGGGGGGTATGGAGGGACTGAAGCTTTCTTT. Its translation: CASSTGGYGGTEAFF.